Reported below is one T cell receptor beta chain. Its antigen is unidentified. The source of the sample is a study of blood T cells in healthy people across ages. Findings and limits, study-wide: Roughly linearly, TCR beta diversity per million T cells fell as age increased. Diversity was estimated from one million T cells, and these estimates were considered underestimates.

A sample-barcoded 5' primer and a J-beta primer mix were used in a second PCR of about 7 to 12 cycles. TCRdb reprocessed the 5' RACE reads with MiXCR, giving one entry per CDR3 protein. This table holds around 900,000 distinct CDR3 sequences, roughly 50% found once. The CDR3 is made up of 13 amino acids. Germline CDR1 and CDR2: MDHEN and SYDVKM. V and J are TRBV28 and TRBJ2-5; D possibly corresponds to TRBD2 (5 bases). Near its end, the DNA agrees better with TRBJ2-7, so the J call may be wrong. This clonotype was obtained from a woman aged 60 to 75 in good health. The source material was blood. The CDR3 DNA sequence: TGTGCCAGCAGGGAATCCGGAGGAAACGAGCAGTACTTC. Translated: CASRESGGNEQYF.